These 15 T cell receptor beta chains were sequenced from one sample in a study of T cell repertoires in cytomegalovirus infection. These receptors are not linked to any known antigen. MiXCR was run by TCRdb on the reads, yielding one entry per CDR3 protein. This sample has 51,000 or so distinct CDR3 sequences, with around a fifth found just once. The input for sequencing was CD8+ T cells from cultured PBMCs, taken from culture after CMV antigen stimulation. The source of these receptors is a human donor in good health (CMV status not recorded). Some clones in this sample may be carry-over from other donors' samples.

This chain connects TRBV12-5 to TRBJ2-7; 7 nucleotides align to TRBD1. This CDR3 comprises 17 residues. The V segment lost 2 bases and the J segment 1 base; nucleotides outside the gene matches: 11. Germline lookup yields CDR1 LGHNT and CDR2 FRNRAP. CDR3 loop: CASGLSNRGTASYEQYF. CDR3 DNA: TGTGCTAGTGGTTTGTCCAACAGGGGCACGGCTTCCTACGAGCAGTACTTC.

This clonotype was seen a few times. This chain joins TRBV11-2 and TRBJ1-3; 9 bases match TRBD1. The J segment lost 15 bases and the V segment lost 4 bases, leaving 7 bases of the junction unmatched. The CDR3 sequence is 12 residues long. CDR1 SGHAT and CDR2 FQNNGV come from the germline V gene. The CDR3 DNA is TGTGCCAGCAGCTCACTACTACAGGGGGCATATTTT. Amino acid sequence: CASSSLLQGAYF.

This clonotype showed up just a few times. CDR3 amino acids: CASSTPPSWGYTF. The CDR3 coding sequence is TGTGCCAGCAGCACCCCACCGTCGTGGGGCTACACCTTC. The chain carries TRBV7-9 and TRBJ1-2; D ambiguous. The V and J ends lost 5 bases and 8 bases respectively, with 15 bases between them. CDR3 length equals 13 residues. Germline lookup yields CDR1 SEHNR and CDR2 FQNEAQ (reference sequence).

This chain's CDR3 is CAIRQGASTEAFF. The CDR3 nucleotides read TGTGCCATCCGACAGGGGGCGTCCACTGAAGCTTTCTTT. The chain couples TRBV7-9 to TRBJ1-1; 10 nucleotides agree with TRBD1. There are 13 residues in the CDR3. The germline V gene has CDR1 SEHNR and CDR2 FQNEAQ (reference sequence). The V segment lost 10 bases and the J segment 4 bases; nucleotides outside the gene matches: 6.

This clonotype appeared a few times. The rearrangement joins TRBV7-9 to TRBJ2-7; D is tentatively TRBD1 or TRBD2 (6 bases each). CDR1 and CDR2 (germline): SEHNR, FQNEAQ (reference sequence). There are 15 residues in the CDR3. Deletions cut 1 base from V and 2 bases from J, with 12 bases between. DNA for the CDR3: TGTGCCAGCAGCTTAGAGGGGGGTTTTACCTACGAGCAGTACTTC. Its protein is CASSLEGGFTYEQYF. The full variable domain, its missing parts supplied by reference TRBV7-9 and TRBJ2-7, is DTGVSQNPRHKITKRGQNVTFRCDPISEHNRLYWYRQTLGQGPEFLTYFQNEAQLEKSRLLSDRFSAERPKGSFSTLEIQRTEQGDSAMYLCASSLEGGFTYEQYFGPGTRLTVT.

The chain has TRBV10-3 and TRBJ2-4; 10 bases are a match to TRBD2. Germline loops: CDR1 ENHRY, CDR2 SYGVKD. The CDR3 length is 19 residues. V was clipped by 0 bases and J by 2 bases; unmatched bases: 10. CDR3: CAISESSSGGGWPKNIQYF. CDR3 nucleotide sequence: TGTGCCATCAGTGAGTCTTCTAGCGGGGGTGGCTGGCCCAAAAACATTCAGTACTTC.

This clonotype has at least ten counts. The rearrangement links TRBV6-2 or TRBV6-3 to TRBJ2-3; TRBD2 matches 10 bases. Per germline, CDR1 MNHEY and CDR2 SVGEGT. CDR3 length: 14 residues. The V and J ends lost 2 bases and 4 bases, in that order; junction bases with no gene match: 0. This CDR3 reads CASSYGTSADTQYF. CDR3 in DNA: TGTGCCAGCAGTTACGGGACTAGCGCAGATACGCAGTATTTT.

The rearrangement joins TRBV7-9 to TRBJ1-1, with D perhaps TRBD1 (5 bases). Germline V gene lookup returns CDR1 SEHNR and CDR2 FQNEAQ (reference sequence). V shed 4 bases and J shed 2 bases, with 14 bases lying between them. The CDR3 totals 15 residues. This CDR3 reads CASSSPGGLNTEAFF. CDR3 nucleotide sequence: TGTGCCAGCAGCTCGCCCGGGGGATTAAACACTGAAGCTTTCTTT.

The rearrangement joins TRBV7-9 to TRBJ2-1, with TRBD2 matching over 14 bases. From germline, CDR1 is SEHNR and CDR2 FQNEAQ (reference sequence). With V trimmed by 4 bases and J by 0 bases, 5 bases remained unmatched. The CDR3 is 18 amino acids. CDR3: CASSSTSGGVSSYNEQFF. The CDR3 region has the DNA TGTGCCAGCAGCTCGACTAGCGGGGGGGTGAGCTCCTACAATGAGCAGTTCTTC.

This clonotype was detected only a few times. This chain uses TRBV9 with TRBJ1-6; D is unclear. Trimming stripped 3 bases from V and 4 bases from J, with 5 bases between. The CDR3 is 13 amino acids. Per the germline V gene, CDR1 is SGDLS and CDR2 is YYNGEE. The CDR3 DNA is TGTGCCAGCAGCGACTCATATAATTCACCCCTCCACTTT. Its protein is CASSDSYNSPLHF.

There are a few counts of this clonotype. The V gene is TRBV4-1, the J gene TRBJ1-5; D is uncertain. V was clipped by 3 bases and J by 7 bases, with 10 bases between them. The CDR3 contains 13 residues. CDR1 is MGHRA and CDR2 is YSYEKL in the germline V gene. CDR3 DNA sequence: TGCGCCAGCAGCCACCCCAGTGGACAGCCCCAGCATTTT. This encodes CASSHPSGQPQHF.

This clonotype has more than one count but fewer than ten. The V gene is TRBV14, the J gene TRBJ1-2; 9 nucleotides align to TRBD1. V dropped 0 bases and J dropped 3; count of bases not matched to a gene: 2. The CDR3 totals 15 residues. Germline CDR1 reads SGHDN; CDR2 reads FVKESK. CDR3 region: CASSQEQGADYGYTF. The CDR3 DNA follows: TGTGCCAGCAGCCAAGAACAGGGGGCTGACTATGGCTACACCTTC.

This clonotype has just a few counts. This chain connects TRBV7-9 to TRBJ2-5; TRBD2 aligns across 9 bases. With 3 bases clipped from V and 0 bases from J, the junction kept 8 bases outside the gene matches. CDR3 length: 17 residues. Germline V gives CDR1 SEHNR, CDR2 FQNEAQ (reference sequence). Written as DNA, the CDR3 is TGTGCCAGCAGCTTGGCTTTAGCGGGGGAAAACCAAGAGACCCAGTACTTC. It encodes CASSLALAGENQETQYF.

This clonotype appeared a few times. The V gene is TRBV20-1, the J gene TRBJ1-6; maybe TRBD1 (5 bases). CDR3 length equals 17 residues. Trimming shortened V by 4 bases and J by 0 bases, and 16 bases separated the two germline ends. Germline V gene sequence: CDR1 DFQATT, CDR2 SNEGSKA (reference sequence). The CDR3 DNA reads TGCAGTGCTACGACCGGGACTCTAAGCTCCTATAATTCACCCCTCCACTTT. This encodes CSATTGTLSSYNSPLHF.

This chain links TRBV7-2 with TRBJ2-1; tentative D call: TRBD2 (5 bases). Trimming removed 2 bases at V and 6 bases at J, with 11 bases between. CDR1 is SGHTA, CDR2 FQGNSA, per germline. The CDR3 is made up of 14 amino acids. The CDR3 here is CASSLRLAGNEQFF. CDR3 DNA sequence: TGTGCCAGCAGCTTAAGGCTAGCTGGCAATGAGCAGTTCTTC. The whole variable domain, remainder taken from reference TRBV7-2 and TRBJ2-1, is GAGVSQSPSNKVTEKGKDVELRCDPISGHTALYWYRQSLGQGLEFLIYFQGNSAPDKSGLPSDRFSAERTGGSVSTLTIQRTQQEDSAVYLCASSLRLAGNEQFFGPGTRLTVL.